A single T cell receptor (beta chain) is shown here with its context. As yet, its antigen is unknown. The germline gene is not matched at one end of the junction; a read error may be the cause. This sample stems from a study of cytomegalovirus exposure and HLA in healthy donors. Healthy bone marrow donors made up the cohort. Nominally healthy donors provided the samples, though records likely missed some immune exposures. Study-level findings and limits: Reports indicated that the classifier achieved high specificity and sensitivity in diagnosing cytomegalovirus status. V- and J-gene trimming of TCR beta was linked (in a later analysis) to a missense DCLRE1C variant.

The PCR made use of 60 Vbeta and 13 Jbeta primers. Profiling relied on immunoSEQ multiplex PCR, and the TCRdb table lists in-frame clones only, not all of them. This sample's table reports about 160,000 clones. Germline lookup yields CDR1 SGHDN and CDR2 FVKESK. The CDR3 consists of 8 residues. Material for sequencing was PBMCs. This TCR was recovered from a woman between 45 and 65 years old in good health and CMV-seronegative. The rearrangement uses TRBV14 and TRBJ1-2; D not resolved. As DNA, the CDR3 is TGTGCCGGCACTAAGAGGTCCTTC. Protein: CAGTKRSF.